The 3 T cell receptor beta chains presented below share a single source sample, sequenced in a study of control samples from healthy donors and cancer patients. The method was immunoSEQ multiplex PCR; TCRdb's version includes in-frame clones alone and lacks a portion of them. Among roughly 59,000 clones listed, more than 85% were seen once. Specimen: PBMCs. These receptors came from a man in his forties or fifties with colorectal cancer.

The chain employs TRBV18 and TRBJ1-3; 7 bases align to TRBD1. Germline V gene data show CDR1 as KGHSH and CDR2 as LQKENI. V was clipped by 3 bases and J by 6 bases; unmatched bases: 5. The CDR3 is 14 amino acids. CDR3: CASSPMGQLNTIYF. CDR3 in DNA: TGTGCCAGCTCACCGATGGGACAGTTAAACACCATATATTTT.

The chain has TRBV2 and TRBJ1-5; D is uncertain. V was clipped by 2 bases and J by 0 bases, with 2 bases between them. The CDR3 runs to 13 residues. Germline V gene data show CDR1 as SNHLY and CDR2 as FYNNEI. In DNA, the CDR3 is TGTGCCAGCAGTGAAAATAGCAATCAGCCCCAGCATTTT. It yields the protein CASSENSNQPQHF.

The chain links TRBV7-9 to TRBJ1-4; no firm D call. The CDR3 runs 14 residues. With 5 bases removed from V and 4 bases from J, the gap between germline ends came to 11 bases. CDR1 is SEHNR and CDR2 is FQNEAQ in the germline V gene (reference sequence). CDR3 DNA: TGTGCCAGCAGCCAGCAAGTAAATAATGAAAAACTGTTTTTT. Translating it yields CASSQQVNNEKLFF. Supplemented by reference TRBV7-9 and TRBJ1-4, the full variable domain reads DTGVSQNPRHKITKRGQNVTFRCDPISEHNRLYWYRQTLGQGPEFLTYFQNEAQLEKSRLLSDRFSAERPKGSFSTLEIQRTEQGDSAMYLCASSQQVNNEKLFFGSGTQLSVL.